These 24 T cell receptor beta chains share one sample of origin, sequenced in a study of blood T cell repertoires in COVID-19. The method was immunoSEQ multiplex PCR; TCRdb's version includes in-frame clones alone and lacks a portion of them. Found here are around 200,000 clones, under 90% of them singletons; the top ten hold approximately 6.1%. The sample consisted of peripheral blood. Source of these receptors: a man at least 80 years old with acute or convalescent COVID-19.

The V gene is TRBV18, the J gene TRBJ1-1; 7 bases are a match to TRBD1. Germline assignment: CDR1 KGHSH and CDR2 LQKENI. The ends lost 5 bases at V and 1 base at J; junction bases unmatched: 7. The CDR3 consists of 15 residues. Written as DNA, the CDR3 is TGTGCCAGCTCAAAACAGGGGCGGGGGAACACTGAAGCTTTCTTT. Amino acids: CASSKQGRGNTEAFF. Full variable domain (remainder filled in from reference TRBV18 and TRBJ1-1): NAGVMQNPRHLVRRRGQEARLRCSPMKGHSHVYWYRQLPEEGLKFMVYLQKENIIDESGMPKERFSAEFPKEGPSILRIQQVVRGDSAAYFCASSKQGRGNTEAFFGQGTRLTVV.

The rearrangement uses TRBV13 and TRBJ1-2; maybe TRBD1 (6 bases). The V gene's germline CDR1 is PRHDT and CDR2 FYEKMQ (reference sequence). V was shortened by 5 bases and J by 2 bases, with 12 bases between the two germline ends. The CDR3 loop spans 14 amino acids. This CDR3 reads CASSGDTLNYGYTF. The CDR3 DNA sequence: TGTGCCAGCAGCGGGGACACGCTCAACTATGGCTACACCTTC.

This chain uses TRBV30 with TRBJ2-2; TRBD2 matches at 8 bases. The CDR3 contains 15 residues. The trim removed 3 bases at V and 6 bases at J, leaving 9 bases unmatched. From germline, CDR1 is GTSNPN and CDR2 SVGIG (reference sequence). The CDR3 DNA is TGTGCCTGGAGCCCTCTCGGGAGGGCCGCCGGGGAGCTGTTTTTT. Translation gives CAWSPLGRAAGELFF.

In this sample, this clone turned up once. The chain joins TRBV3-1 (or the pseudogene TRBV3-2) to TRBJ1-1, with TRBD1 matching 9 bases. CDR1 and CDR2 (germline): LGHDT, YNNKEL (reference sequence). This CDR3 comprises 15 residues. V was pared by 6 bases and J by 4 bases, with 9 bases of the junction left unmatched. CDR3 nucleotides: TGTGCCAGCAGGGCCCGGGACAGGGTACTCACTGAAGCTTTCTTT. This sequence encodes CASRARDRVLTEAFF.

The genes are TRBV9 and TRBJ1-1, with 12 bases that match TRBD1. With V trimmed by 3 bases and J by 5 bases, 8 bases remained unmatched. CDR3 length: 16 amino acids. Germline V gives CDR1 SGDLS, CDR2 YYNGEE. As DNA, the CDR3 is TGTGCCAGCAGCGGGGGACAGGGGGCGGTGGGAACTGAAGCTTTCTTT. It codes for CASSGGQGAVGTEAFF. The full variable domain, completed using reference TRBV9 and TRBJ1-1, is DSGVTQTPKHLITATGQRVTLRCSPRSGDLSVYWYQQSLDQGLQFLIQYYNGEERAKGNILERFSAQQFPDLHSELNLSSLELGDSALYFCASSGGQGAVGTEAFFGQGTRLTVV.

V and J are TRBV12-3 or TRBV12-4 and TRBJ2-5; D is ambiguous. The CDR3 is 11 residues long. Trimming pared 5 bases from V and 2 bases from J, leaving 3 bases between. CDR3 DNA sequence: TGTGCCAGCAGTCTACAAGAGACCCAGTACTTC. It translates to CASSLQETQYF.

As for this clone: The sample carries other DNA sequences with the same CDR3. The CDR3 loop reads CASSSTGQPQHF. The CDR3 coding sequence is TGTGCCAGCAGCTCAACAGGGCAGCCCCAGCATTTT. The rearrangement joins TRBV7-2 to TRBJ1-5; D possibly corresponds to TRBD1 (6 bases). The CDR3 is 12 amino acids. The ends were cut back, 4 bases at V and 7 bases at J, with 8 bases in the middle. Germline CDR1 is SGHTA and CDR2 is FQGNSA. Full variable domain (missing parts from reference TRBV7-2 and TRBJ1-5): GAGVSQSPSNKVTEKGKDVELRCDPISGHTALYWYRQSLGQGLEFLIYFQGNSAPDKSGLPSDRFSAERTGGSVSTLTIQRTQQEDSAVYLCASSSTGQPQHFGDGTRLSIL.

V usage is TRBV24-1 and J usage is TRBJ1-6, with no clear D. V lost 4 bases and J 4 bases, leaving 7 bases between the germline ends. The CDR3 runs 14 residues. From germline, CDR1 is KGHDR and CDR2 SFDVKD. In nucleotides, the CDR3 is TGTGCCACCAGTGAGTCCGGGTATAATTCACCCCTCCACTTT. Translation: CATSESGYNSPLHF.

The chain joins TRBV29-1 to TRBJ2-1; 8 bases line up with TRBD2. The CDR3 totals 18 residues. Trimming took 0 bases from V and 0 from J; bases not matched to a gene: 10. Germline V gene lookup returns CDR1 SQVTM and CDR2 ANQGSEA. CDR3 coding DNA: TGCAGCGTTGAAGATCGGTGGACGGGAGGGAGCTCCTACAATGAGCAGTTCTTC. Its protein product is CSVEDRWTGGSSYNEQFF.

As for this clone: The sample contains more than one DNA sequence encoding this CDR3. This chain's CDR3 is CASSVGSGSTDTQYF. CDR3 nucleotide sequence: TGTGCCAGCAGCGTAGGAAGCGGGAGCACAGATACGCAGTATTTT. V usage is TRBV9 and J usage is TRBJ2-3; D perhaps matches TRBD2 (6 bases). This CDR3 is built from 15 residues. CDR1 and CDR2 from the germline V gene are SGDLS and YYNGEE. V was shortened by 0 bases and J by 0 bases, with 8 bases between the two germline ends.

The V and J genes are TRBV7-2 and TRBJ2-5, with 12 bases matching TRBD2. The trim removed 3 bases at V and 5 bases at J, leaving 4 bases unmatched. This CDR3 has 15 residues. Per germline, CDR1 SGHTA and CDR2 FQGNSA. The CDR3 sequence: CASSLTSGSYETQYF. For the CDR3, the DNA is TGTGCCAGCAGCTTGACTAGCGGGAGTTATGAGACCCAGTACTTC.

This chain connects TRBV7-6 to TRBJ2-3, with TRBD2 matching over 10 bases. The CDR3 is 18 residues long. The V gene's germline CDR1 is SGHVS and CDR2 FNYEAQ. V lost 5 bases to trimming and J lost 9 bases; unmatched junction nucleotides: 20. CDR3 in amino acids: CASSPGLSGRASLETQYF. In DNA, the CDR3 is TGTGCCAGCAGCCCTGGACTGAGCGGGAGGGCGTCCCTCGAGACGCAGTATTTT.

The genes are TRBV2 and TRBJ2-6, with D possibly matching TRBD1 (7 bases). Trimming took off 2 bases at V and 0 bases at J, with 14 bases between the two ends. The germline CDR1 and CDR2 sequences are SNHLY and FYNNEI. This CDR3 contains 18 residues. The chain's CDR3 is CASSEYAGGLSGANVLTF. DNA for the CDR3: TGTGCCAGCAGTGAATATGCAGGGGGGCTCTCTGGGGCCAACGTCCTGACTTTC. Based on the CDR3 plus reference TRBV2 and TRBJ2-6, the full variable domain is EPEVTQTPSHQVTQMGQEVILRCVPISNHLYFYWYRQILGQKVEFLVSFYNNEISEKSEIFDDQFSVERPDGSNFTLKIRSTKLEDSAMYFCASSEYAGGLSGANVLTFGAGSRLTVL.

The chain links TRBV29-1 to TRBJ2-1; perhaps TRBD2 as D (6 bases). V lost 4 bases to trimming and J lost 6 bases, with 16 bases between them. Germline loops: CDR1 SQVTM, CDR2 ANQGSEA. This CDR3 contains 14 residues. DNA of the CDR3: TGCAGCGTTGGGAGGGACTGGCGATTCAATGAGCAGTTCTTC. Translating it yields CSVGRDWRFNEQFF.

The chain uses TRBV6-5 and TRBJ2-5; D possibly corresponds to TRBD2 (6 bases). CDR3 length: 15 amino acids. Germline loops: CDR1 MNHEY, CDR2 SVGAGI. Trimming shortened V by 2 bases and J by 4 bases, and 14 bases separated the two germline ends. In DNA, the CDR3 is TGTGCCAGCAGTTACAGGGCTAGCGAAGGAGAGACCCAGTACTTC. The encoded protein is CASSYRASEGETQYF.

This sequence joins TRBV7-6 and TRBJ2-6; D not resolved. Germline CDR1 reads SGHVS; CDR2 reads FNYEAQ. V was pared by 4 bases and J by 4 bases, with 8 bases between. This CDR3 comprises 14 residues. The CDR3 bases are TGTGCCAGCAGCTCCCAGGCCGGGGCCAACGTCCTGACTTTC. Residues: CASSSQAGANVLTF.

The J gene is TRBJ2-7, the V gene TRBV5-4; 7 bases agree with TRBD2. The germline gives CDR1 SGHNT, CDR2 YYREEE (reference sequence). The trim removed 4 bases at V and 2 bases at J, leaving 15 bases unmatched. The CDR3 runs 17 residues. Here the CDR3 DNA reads TGTGCCAGCAGCGGGGGAGGGCTTGCTTGGGCGACCTACGAGCAGTACTTC. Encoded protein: CASSGGGLAWATYEQYF.

CDR3 in amino acids: CASSDGTVNNEQFF. CDR3 nucleotide sequence: TGTGCCAGCAGCGACGGGACTGTCAACAATGAGCAGTTCTTC. The chain joins TRBV6-5 to TRBJ2-1; a weak D match, TRBD2 (6 bases). In germline, CDR1 is MNHEY, CDR2 SVGAGI. The CDR3 runs 14 residues. V gave up 6 bases and J gave up 5 bases, with 14 bases separating them.

The CDR3 loop reads CASSQDGTSGLSGLSTQYF. CDR3 sequence (DNA): TGTGCCAGCAGCCAAGATGGGACTAGCGGACTCAGCGGGTTGAGTACGCAGTATTTT. J is TRBJ2-3 and V is TRBV3-1 (or the pseudogene TRBV3-2); 11 bases are a match to TRBD2. The V segment lost 0 bases and the J segment 8 bases; nucleotides outside the gene matches: 16. The CDR3 spans 19 residues. Germline V gene lookup returns CDR1 LGHDT and CDR2 YNNKEL (reference sequence).

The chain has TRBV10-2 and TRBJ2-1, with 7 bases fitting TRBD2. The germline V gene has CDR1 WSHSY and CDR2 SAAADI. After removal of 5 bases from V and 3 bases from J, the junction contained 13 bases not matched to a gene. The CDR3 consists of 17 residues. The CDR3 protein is CASSRSVGLAVYNEQFF. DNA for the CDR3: TGCGCCAGCAGTAGGTCAGTTGGGCTAGCGGTCTACAATGAGCAGTTCTTC.

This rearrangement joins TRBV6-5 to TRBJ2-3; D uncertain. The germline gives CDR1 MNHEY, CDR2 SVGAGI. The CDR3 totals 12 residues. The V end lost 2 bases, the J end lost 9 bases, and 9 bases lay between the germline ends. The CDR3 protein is CASSYPRQTQYF. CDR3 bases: TGTGCCAGCAGTTACCCCAGGCAGACGCAGTATTTT.

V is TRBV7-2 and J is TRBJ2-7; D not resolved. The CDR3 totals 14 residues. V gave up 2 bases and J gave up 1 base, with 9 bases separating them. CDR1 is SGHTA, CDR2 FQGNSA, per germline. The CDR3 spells CASSLSSVSYEQYF. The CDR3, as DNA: TGTGCCAGCAGCTTAAGTTCGGTATCCTACGAGCAGTACTTC.

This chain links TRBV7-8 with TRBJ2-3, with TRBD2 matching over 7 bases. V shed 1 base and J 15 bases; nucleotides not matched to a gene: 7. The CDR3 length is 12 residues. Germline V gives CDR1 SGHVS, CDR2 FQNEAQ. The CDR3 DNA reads TGTGCCAGCAGCTTAGTTCGCGGGAGTATCTATTTT. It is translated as CASSLVRGSIYF.

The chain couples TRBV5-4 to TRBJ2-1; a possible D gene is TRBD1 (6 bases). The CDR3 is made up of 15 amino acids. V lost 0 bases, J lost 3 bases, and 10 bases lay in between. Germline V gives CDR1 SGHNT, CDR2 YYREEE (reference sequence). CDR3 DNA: TGTGCCAGCAGCTTGGGGGGACAAGTCTACAATGAGCAGTTCTTC. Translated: CASSLGGQVYNEQFF.